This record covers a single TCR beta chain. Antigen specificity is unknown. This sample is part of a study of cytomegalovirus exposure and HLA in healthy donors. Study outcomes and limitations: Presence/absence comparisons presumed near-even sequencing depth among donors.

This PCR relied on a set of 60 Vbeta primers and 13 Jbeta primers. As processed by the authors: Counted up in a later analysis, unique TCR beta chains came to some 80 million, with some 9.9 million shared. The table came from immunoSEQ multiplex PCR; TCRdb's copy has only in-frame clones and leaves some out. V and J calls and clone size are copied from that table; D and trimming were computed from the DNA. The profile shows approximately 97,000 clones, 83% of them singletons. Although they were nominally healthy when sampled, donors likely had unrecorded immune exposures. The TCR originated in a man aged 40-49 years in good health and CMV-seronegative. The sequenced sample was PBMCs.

The CDR3: CASSPRTGTSYEQYF. CDR3 DNA sequence: TGTGCCAGTAGTCCCCGGACAGGGACCTCCTACGAGCAGTACTTC. J is TRBJ2-7 and V is TRBV19; 8 bases line up with TRBD1. Trimming took 5 bases from V and 0 from J; bases not matched to a gene: 6. The CDR3 has 15 amino acids. The germline CDR1 and CDR2 sequences are LNHDA and SQIVND (reference sequence).